The 28 T cell receptor beta chains below were found in one sample sequenced in a study of blood T cell repertoires in COVID-19. Measured with immunoSEQ multiplex PCR; TCRdb has only the in-frame clones, and not every one. Of under 300,000 clones listed, 65% to 85% are singletons. Sequenced material: peripheral blood. The receptors were gathered from a woman between 40 and 50 years old with active or convalescent COVID-19.

This clone was seen a handful of times. The genes are TRBV2 and TRBJ1-2; possibly TRBD1 for D (5 bases). In germline, CDR1 is SNHLY, CDR2 FYNNEI. V lost 6 bases and J lost 8, with 13 bases in between. This CDR3 region has 12 residues. The CDR3 coding sequence is TGTGCCAGCAGAGAGGACAAGTGGGGCTACACCTTC. Residues: CASREDKWGYTF.

The genes are TRBV6-1 and TRBJ1-5; D call uncertain. V dropped 3 bases and J dropped 7 bases, with 16 bases sitting between them. The CDR3 spans 15 residues. Germline loops: CDR1 MNHNS, CDR2 SASEGT. The DNA of the CDR3 is TGTGCCAGCAGTGACCGGACGCCCTCGGGACAGCCCCAGCATTTT. It encodes CASSDRTPSGQPQHF.

Comment on this clone: The same CDR3 arises from other DNA sequences in this sample as well. This chain joins TRBV24-1 and TRBJ1-1; TRBD1 might be the D (6 bases). The ends were cut back, 7 bases at V and 2 bases at J, with 10 bases in the middle. The CDR3 runs to 13 residues. Germline-derived CDR1 and CDR2 are KGHDR and SFDVKD. The CDR3 sequence is CATRQGLNTEAFF. DNA for the CDR3: TGTGCCACCAGACAGGGTCTCAACACTGAAGCTTTCTTT.

The rearrangement joins TRBV30 to TRBJ1-6; perhaps TRBD1 as D (5 bases). This CDR3 has 14 amino acids. The germline V gene has CDR1 GTSNPN and CDR2 SVGIG (reference sequence). Trimming left V 2 bases short and J 9 bases short, with 14 bases between. As DNA, the CDR3 is TGTGCCTGGAGTCTAGGGGCTGAATTTTCACCCCTCCACTTT. Translation gives CAWSLGAEFSPLHF.

This clone has a single count. The rearrangement links TRBV19 to TRBJ1-1; D gene ambiguous. The length of the CDR3 is 11 residues. V lost 4 bases and J lost 7, with 7 bases in between. Germline V gene lookup returns CDR1 LNHDA and CDR2 SQIVND (reference sequence). CDR3 DNA sequence: TGTGCCAGTAGTAATCCCGGTGAAGCTTTCTTT. It translates to CASSNPGEAFF.

The chain combines TRBV3-1 (or the pseudogene TRBV3-2) with TRBJ1-1; D is undetermined. There are 14 residues in the CDR3. In germline, CDR1 is LGHDT, CDR2 YNNKEL (reference sequence). The ends were cut back, 3 bases at V and 5 bases at J, with 13 bases in the middle. CDR3 bases: TGTGCCAGCAGCCATAACGCTAGGGAGACTGAAGCTTTCTTT. Encoded protein: CASSHNARETEAFF.

The chain couples TRBV6-5 to TRBJ2-7; tentatively, D is TRBD1 (7 bases). Germline V lookup: CDR1 MNHEY, CDR2 SVGAGI. The ends were cut back, 4 bases at V and 5 bases at J, with 18 bases in the middle. The CDR3 spans 15 residues. In DNA form, the CDR3 reads TGTGCCAGCAGTTGGGGCGGGACAGATAACGACGAGCAGTACTTC. It codes for CASSWGGTDNDEQYF.

The CDR3 sequence is CATGTGGTNEQFF. The CDR3 DNA reads TGTGCCACCGGGACAGGGGGCACCAATGAGCAGTTCTTC. The genes are TRBV7-3 and TRBJ2-1; TRBD1 matches at 12 bases. The CDR3 sequence is 13 residues long. V gave up 10 bases and J gave up 6 bases; unmatched junction bases: 4. The germline CDR1 and CDR2 sequences are SGHTA and FQGTGA.

This chain joins TRBV15 and TRBJ2-3, with TRBD2 matching over 9 bases. V lost 2 bases and J lost 2; bases outside the gene matches: 11. This CDR3 has 18 amino acids. CDR1 is LNHNV, CDR2 YYDKDF, per germline (reference sequence). Here the CDR3 DNA reads TGTGCCACCAGCAGATACCCCGTGACTAGCGGCTACACAGATACGCAGTATTTT. Translating gives CATSRYPVTSGYTDTQYF.

Here the CDR3 DNA reads TGTGCCAGCTCACCACGGGGACAGGGGGAGGGACAGCCCCAGCATTTT. Amino acid sequence: CASSPRGQGEGQPQHF. V usage is TRBV18 and J usage is TRBJ1-5, with 11 nucleotides matching TRBD1. Trimming at V came to 1 base and at J to 7 bases, leaving 6 bases not matched to a gene. Germline V gene sequence: CDR1 KGHSH, CDR2 LQKENI. CDR3 length equals 16 residues.

A single count supports this clone. The chain is built from TRBV7-9 and TRBJ2-5; unclear D gene. Germline values: CDR1 SEHNR, CDR2 FQNEAQ (reference sequence). V was pared by 5 bases and J by 1 base, with 14 bases between. This CDR3 spans 15 amino acids. For the CDR3, the DNA is TGTGCCAGCAGCCTCTTGACACTTAGCCAAGAGACCCAGTACTTC. Residues: CASSLLTLSQETQYF. Full variable domain (remainder filled in from reference TRBV7-9 and TRBJ2-5): DTGVSQNPRHKITKRGQNVTFRCDPISEHNRLYWYRQTLGQGPEFLTYFQNEAQLEKSRLLSDRFSAERPKGSFSTLEIQRTEQGDSAMYLCASSLLTLSQETQYFGPGTRLLVL.

This clone was detected once. The genes are TRBV7-9 and TRBJ2-2; weak D call: TRBD1 (5 bases). CDR3 length: 14 amino acids. Germline V gene sequence: CDR1 SEHNR, CDR2 FQNEAQ (reference sequence). The V end was cut by 4 bases, the J end by 4 bases, with 10 bases between. The CDR3 here is CASSSTGFTGELFF. CDR3 bases: TGTGCCAGCAGCTCAACAGGTTTCACCGGGGAGCTGTTTTTT.

This clone has just a few counts. Other DNA sequences from this sample encode an identical CDR3 as well. The chain is built from TRBV5-1 and TRBJ2-3, with a possible D match to TRBD2 (6 bases). Germline values: CDR1 SGHRS, CDR2 YFSETQ. V was shortened by 0 bases and J by 1 base, with 6 bases between the two germline ends. The CDR3 contains 14 residues. The CDR3 sequence: CASSLAGGTDTQYF. In nucleotides, the CDR3 is TGCGCCAGCAGCTTGGCGGGAGGCACAGATACGCAGTATTTT.

This clone was seen only a few times. The chain combines TRBV19 with TRBJ2-7; 8 bases line up with TRBD1. Trimming removed 4 bases from V and 4 bases from J; junction bases left unmatched: 3. The CDR3 totals 13 residues. CDR1 is LNHDA, CDR2 SQIVND, per germline (reference sequence). Here the CDR3 DNA reads TGTGCCAGTAGTACACGGGACAGGTACGAGCAGTACTTC. Translated: CASSTRDRYEQYF.

The chain joins TRBV6-5 to TRBJ1-1; 8 nucleotides line up with TRBD1. With 6 bases clipped from V and 7 bases from J, the junction kept 4 bases outside the gene matches. The CDR3 covers 12 residues. The germline gives CDR1 MNHEY, CDR2 SVGAGI. The CDR3 reads CASRGTGGEAFF. CDR3 DNA sequence: TGTGCCAGCAGGGGGACAGGTGGTGAAGCTTTCTTT.

The J gene is TRBJ2-7, the V gene TRBV5-1; TRBD1 agrees at 10 bases. The ends lost 4 bases at V and 5 bases at J; junction bases unmatched: 9. Germline V lookup: CDR1 SGHRS, CDR2 YFSETQ. There are 15 residues in the CDR3. CDR3 in amino acids: CASSLLTGGIDEQYF. CDR3 nucleotide sequence: TGCGCCAGCAGCCTTCTGACAGGGGGCATAGACGAGCAGTACTTC.

About this clone: Other DNA sequences within the sample encode an identical CDR3. The rearrangement uses TRBV9 and TRBJ1-1; D perhaps matches TRBD1 (6 bases). The V end was cut by 2 bases, the J end by 4 bases, with 9 bases between. From germline, CDR1 is SGDLS and CDR2 YYNGEE. The CDR3 loop spans 13 amino acids. The CDR3 DNA reads TGTGCCAGCAGCGTTGGGGGCAGCACTGAAGCTTTCTTT. It encodes CASSVGGSTEAFF.

The chain has TRBV2 and TRBJ2-2; D gene ambiguous. Deletions cut 4 bases from V and 7 bases from J, with 7 bases between. CDR3 length equals 12 residues. CDR1 SNHLY and CDR2 FYNNEI come from the germline V gene. CDR3 sequence (DNA): TGTGCCAGCAGTGCAGGTCACGGGGAGCTGTTTTTT. Protein product: CASSAGHGELFF. Filled out from reference TRBV2 and TRBJ2-2, the complete variable domain reads EPEVTQTPSHQVTQMGQEVILRCVPISNHLYFYWYRQILGQKVEFLVSFYNNEISEKSEIFDDQFSVERPDGSNFTLKIRSTKLEDSAMYFCASSAGHGELFFGEGSRLTVL.

The chain links TRBV25-1 to TRBJ1-1, with 8 bases fitting TRBD1. CDR3 size: 18 residues. V lost 4 bases, J lost 3 bases, and 16 bases stayed unmatched. CDR1 is MGHDK and CDR2 is SYGVNS in the germline V gene. For the CDR3, the DNA is TGTGCCAGCAGTGCCCAAGATGCCAGGGGGCAGGGGGACACTGAAGCTTTCTTT. Translation: CASSAQDARGQGDTEAFF.

J is TRBJ1-2 and V is TRBV7-9; D is possibly TRBD1 (5 bases). The V end lost 6 bases, the J end lost 4 bases, and 12 bases lay between the germline ends. The CDR3 consists of 13 residues. The germline V gene encodes CDR1 SEHNR and CDR2 FQNEAQ (reference sequence). The DNA for the CDR3 is TGTGCCAGCAGTTTGGGGCAGCCCTATGGCTACACCTTC. It codes for CASSLGQPYGYTF.

The chain carries TRBV3-1 (or the pseudogene TRBV3-2) and TRBJ1-2, with 7 bases that match TRBD1. Per germline, CDR1 LGHDT and CDR2 YNNKEL (reference sequence). Losses at the gene ends were 4 bases for V and 8 bases for J; bases not matched to a gene: 7. The CDR3 runs 13 residues. Here the CDR3 reads CASSRDRAGGYTF. CDR3 DNA sequence: TGTGCCAGCAGCCGCGACAGGGCGGGGGGCTACACCTTC.

The chain carries TRBV6-5 and TRBJ2-5, with TRBD2 matching over 9 bases. After removal of 4 bases from V and 7 bases from J, the junction contained 10 bases not matched to a gene. The CDR3 loop spans 15 amino acids. CDR1 and CDR2 from the germline V gene are MNHEY and SVGAGI. CDR3 in DNA: TGTGCCAGCAGTTCCGGGACTAGCTCTCGGGGGACCCAGTACTTC. It yields the protein CASSSGTSSRGTQYF.

This clone was detected a few times. The rearrangement uses TRBV29-1 and TRBJ1-2, with D possibly matching TRBD1 (6 bases). V lost 4 bases to trimming and J lost 0 bases, with 9 bases between them. The CDR3 is 13 amino acids. Germline CDR1 SQVTM, CDR2 ANQGSEA. CDR3 loop: CSVAGHSNYGYTF. CDR3 coding DNA: TGCAGCGTTGCGGGACACTCTAACTATGGCTACACCTTC.

The chain joins TRBV7-6 to TRBJ1-5; D may be TRBD1 (6 bases). Trimming cost V 1 base and J 7 bases, with 14 bases left between them. This CDR3 comprises 15 residues. CDR1 and CDR2 (germline): SGHVS, FNYEAQ. The CDR3 spells CASSLGTGGDQPQHF. The CDR3 region has the DNA TGTGCCAGCAGCTTAGGGACGGGGGGCGACCAGCCCCAGCATTTT.

V and J are TRBV28 and TRBJ2-2, with D perhaps TRBD1 (5 bases). This CDR3 region has 14 residues. V was cut by 6 bases and J by 0 bases, with 8 bases left in between. CDR1 MDHEN and CDR2 SYDVKM come from the germline V gene. This CDR3 reads CASRHRSNTGELFF. The CDR3 DNA is TGTGCCAGCAGACACAGGTCGAACACCGGGGAGCTGTTTTTT.

This clone appeared a single time. This chain uses TRBV11-2 with TRBJ2-1; 14 bases map to TRBD2. The V gene end was trimmed by 5 bases and the J gene end by 9 bases; junction bases not matched to a gene: 12. The germline CDR1 and CDR2 sequences are SGHAT and FQNNGV. The CDR3 totals 17 residues. In DNA form, the CDR3 reads TGTGCCAGCAGCCGACCACGACTAGCGGGGGGGCAGACTGAGCAGTTCTTC. This translates into CASSRPRLAGGQTEQFF.

On this clone itself: The identical CDR3 is also encoded by other nucleotide sequences in the sample. The chain employs TRBV6-6 and TRBJ1-1; 8 positions match TRBD1. The CDR3 length is 15 residues. Germline V gene sequence: CDR1 MNHNY, CDR2 SVGAGI (reference sequence). J gave up 5 bases and V 2 bases, and 7 bases lay outside the gene matches. In nucleotides, the CDR3 is TGTGCCAGCAGTTACCCCGGACAGGGAAGGACTGAAGCTTTCTTT. It yields the protein CASSYPGQGRTEAFF.

V is TRBV5-1 and J is TRBJ2-5; 9 bases align to TRBD2. Germline assignment: CDR1 SGHRS and CDR2 YFSETQ. The trim removed 0 bases at V and 1 base at J, leaving 1 base unmatched. This CDR3 is built from 15 residues. CDR3 DNA sequence: TGCGCCAGCAGCTTGGATAGCGGGGGCCAAGAGACCCAGTACTTC. This gives the protein CASSLDSGGQETQYF.